The 27 T cell receptor beta chains reported below all come from one sample, sequenced in a study of OX40 agonist ivuxolimab in advanced cancers. The assay was immunoSEQ multiplex PCR, and TCRdb's table has in-frame clones only and misses some. This table has under 45,000 clones, approximately 72% appearing once. The sequencing used CD4+ or CD8+ T cells sorted from blood, collected in a trial of the OX40 agonist ivuxolimab. The receptors originated from an adult with an advanced solid tumor such as melanoma, head and neck, liver or kidney cancer.

The chain has TRBV7-3 and TRBJ2-7, with 9 positions matching TRBD1. CDR1 and CDR2 (germline): SGHTA, FQGTGA. Trimming took 5 bases from V and 2 from J; bases not matched to a gene: 4. The CDR3 spans 14 residues. CDR3 sequence (DNA): TGTGCCAGCAGCCCCTACAGGGGGCCCTACGAGCAGTACTTC. It is translated as CASSPYRGPYEQYF.

The rearrangement joins TRBV28 to TRBJ1-5; TRBD1 aligns across 10 bases. The V segment lost 2 bases and the J segment 2 bases; nucleotides outside the gene matches: 0. This CDR3 has 15 residues. Germline CDR1 reads MDHEN; CDR2 reads SYDVKM. The CDR3 region has the DNA TGTGCCAGCAGTTTAGGACAGGGGGGCAATCAGCCCCAGCATTTT. It yields the protein CASSLGQGGNQPQHF. The whole variable domain, filled in from reference TRBV28 and TRBJ1-5, reads DVKVTQSSRYLVKRTGEKVFLECVQDMDHENMFWYRQDPGLGLRLIYFSYDVKMKEKGDIPEGYSVSREKKERFSLILESASTNQTSMYLCASSLGQGGNQPQHFGDGTRLSIL.

This clone is a singleton in its sample. The chain joins TRBV7-9 to TRBJ2-5; possibly TRBD2 for D (6 bases). The DNA end is a closer match to TRBJ2-7, so the J assignment may be wrong. This CDR3 spans 14 amino acids. Germline assignment: CDR1 SEHNR and CDR2 FQNEAQ (reference sequence). The CDR3: CASSQGLVSYEQYF. CDR3 in DNA: TGTGCCAGCAGCCAGGGACTTGTTTCCTACGAGCAGTACTTC.

The chain recombines TRBV5-1 with TRBJ2-5; D is ambiguous. Per germline, CDR1 SGHRS and CDR2 YFSETQ. The CDR3 extends over 12 amino acids. Trimming cost V 5 bases and J 5 bases, with 10 bases left between them. CDR3 loop: CASRPEQETQYF. The CDR3, as DNA: TGCGCCAGCAGACCCGAGCAGGAGACCCAGTACTTC.

The rearrangement links TRBV6-6 to TRBJ2-3; tentative D call: TRBD1 (6 bases). Germline V gene lookup returns CDR1 MNHNY and CDR2 SVGAGI (reference sequence). This CDR3 is built from 14 residues. Trimming stripped 2 bases from V and 2 bases from J, with 8 bases between. In DNA, the CDR3 is TGTGCCAGCAGTTACAGGGACACCACAGATACGCAGTATTTT. Encoded protein: CASSYRDTTDTQYF.

The chain joins TRBV7-8 to TRBJ2-5, with D possibly being TRBD1 or TRBD2 (5 bases each). Germline CDR1 and CDR2: SGHVS and FQNEAQ. The V gene lost 5 bases and the J gene lost 5 bases, with 12 bases spanning the gap. This CDR3 has 13 residues. The CDR3 sequence: CASSQMGPETQYF. The CDR3, as DNA: TGTGCCAGCAGCCAAATGGGACCGGAGACCCAGTACTTC.

V gene TRBV30 combines with J gene TRBJ1-6, with 7 bases that match TRBD1. V trimming: 1 base; J trimming: 7 bases; junction bases outside the gene matches: 10. The V gene's germline CDR1 is GTSNPN and CDR2 SVGIG (reference sequence). The CDR3 extends over 16 amino acids. The CDR3 here is CAWSGGTGVRNSPLHF. As DNA, the CDR3 is TGTGCCTGGAGTGGGGGAACAGGGGTGCGAAATTCACCCCTCCACTTT.

The chain is built from TRBV28 and TRBJ2-3, with D possibly being TRBD2 (5 bases). The germline V and J ends were trimmed by 6 bases and 2 bases, with 15 bases remaining between them. From germline, CDR1 is MDHEN and CDR2 SYDVKM. CDR3 size: 15 residues. The CDR3 DNA is TGTGCCAGCAGCGCCCCCAGCGGACCCACAGATACGCAGTATTTT. It specifies CASSAPSGPTDTQYF.

This clone has only a few counts. The chain employs TRBV28 and TRBJ1-5; TRBD1 matches 11 bases. The CDR3 is 15 amino acids. Germline CDR1 reads MDHEN; CDR2 reads SYDVKM. Trimming cost V 6 bases and J 5 bases; bases outside gene matches: 6. The CDR3 DNA reads as TGTGCCAGCAGCGTTCCGGGACAGGGGGATCAGCCCCAGCATTTT. This codes for CASSVPGQGDQPQHF.

The chain couples TRBV7-9 to TRBJ2-3, with 13 positions matching TRBD2. Germline CDR1 is SEHNR and CDR2 is FQNEAQ (reference sequence). The V and J ends lost 5 bases and 2 bases, in that order; junction bases with no gene match: 4. This CDR3 has 16 amino acids. For the CDR3, the DNA is TGTGCCAGCAGCCAGGGACTAGCGGGGTCCACAGATACGCAGTATTTT. It encodes CASSQGLAGSTDTQYF.

This clone has just one count. The chain has TRBV9 and TRBJ1-1; TRBD1 agrees at 9 bases. CDR3 length: 15 residues. The J segment lost 1 base and the V segment lost 4 bases, leaving 5 bases of the junction unmatched. The germline gives CDR1 SGDLS, CDR2 YYNGEE. The CDR3 nucleotides read TGTGCCAGCAGCCCAAACAGGGGGCGGAACACTGAAGCTTTCTTT. This sequence encodes CASSPNRGRNTEAFF.

The genes are TRBV5-1 and TRBJ2-1, with TRBD2 matching 10 bases. The V and J ends lost 3 bases and 5 bases, in that order; junction bases with no gene match: 5. Germline CDR1 reads SGHRS; CDR2 reads YFSETQ. The CDR3 totals 15 residues. The CDR3 region has the DNA TGCGCCAGCAGCTCCCTAGCGGGAGCCCACAATGAGCAGTTCTTC. Residues: CASSSLAGAHNEQFF.

The chain uses TRBV2 and TRBJ1-6; maybe TRBD1 (6 bases). V dropped 6 bases and J dropped 9 bases, with 24 bases sitting between them. Germline loops: CDR1 SNHLY, CDR2 FYNNEI. This CDR3 has 17 amino acids. The DNA of the CDR3 is TGTGCCAGCAGAGTGGGGATCGCTAGTAGGGGGACTTCACCCCTCCACTTT. Amino acids: CASRVGIASRGTSPLHF.

CDR3 amino acids: CASSLSLATTDTQYF. CDR3 nucleotides: TGCGCCAGCAGCCTGTCCCTAGCGACGACAGATACGCAGTATTTT. The V gene is TRBV5-1, the J gene TRBJ2-3; D possibly corresponds to TRBD2 (6 bases). CDR3 length: 15 residues. V was trimmed by 4 bases and J by 3 bases, leaving 15 bases between them. Germline CDR1 SGHRS, CDR2 YFSETQ.

CDR3 protein: CASRKVGHSKNTIYF. In nucleotides, the CDR3 is TGTGCCAGCAGGAAGGTGGGCCACTCGAAAAACACCATATATTTT. The chain has TRBV6-5 and TRBJ1-3, with D uncertain. There are 15 residues in the CDR3. Germline CDR1 is MNHEY and CDR2 is SVGAGI. V gave up 6 bases and J gave up 6 bases, with 18 bases separating them.

This sequence joins TRBV5-6 and TRBJ2-7; D is possibly TRBD2 (5 bases). The CDR3 loop spans 14 amino acids. Germline CDR1 reads SGHDT; CDR2 reads YYEEEE. The germline V and J ends were trimmed by 5 bases and 4 bases, with 16 bases remaining between them. CDR3 nucleotides: TGTGCCAGCAGTGGGGAGACCCGAACTTACGAGCAGTACTTC. The encoded protein is CASSGETRTYEQYF.

The J gene is TRBJ2-3, the V gene TRBV7-6; D is perhaps TRBD1 (5 bases). Germline CDR1 and CDR2: SGHVS and FNYEAQ. The CDR3 sequence is 13 residues long. V was cut by 2 bases and J by 5 bases, with 8 bases left in between. The DNA for the CDR3 is TGTGCCAGCAGCTTAAGGGGTGGAGATACGCAGTATTTT. It is translated as CASSLRGGDTQYF.

The chain combines TRBV5-5 with TRBJ1-4, with TRBD1 matching over 7 bases. The V gene end was trimmed by 2 bases and the J gene end by 5 bases; junction bases not matched to a gene: 9. Germline V CDR1 and CDR2: SGHKS, YYEKEE (reference sequence). The CDR3 runs to 16 residues. CDR3 amino acids: CASSLALAGGNEKLFF. The CDR3 DNA reads as TGTGCCAGCAGCTTAGCTCTGGCAGGGGGAAATGAAAAACTGTTTTTT. Combining the CDR3 with reference TRBV5-5 and TRBJ1-4 gives the whole variable domain DAGVTQSPTHLIKTRGQQVTLRCSPISGHKSVSWYQQVLGQGPQFIFQYYEKEERGRGNFPDRFSARQFPNYSSELNVNALLLGDSALYLCASSLALAGGNEKLFFGSGTQLSVL.

CDR3 region: CASGSREYTEAFF. The DNA of the CDR3 is TGTGCCAGCGGATCCAGGGAATATACTGAAGCTTTCTTT. The rearrangement uses TRBV5-8 and TRBJ1-1, with D tentatively TRBD1 (5 bases). Germline CDR1 and CDR2: SGHTS and YDEGEE. The CDR3 sequence is 13 residues long. Between the trimmed V and J ends, which lost 7 bases and 5 bases, there was a span of 15 bases.

The chain combines TRBV4-1 with TRBJ2-3; a possible D gene is TRBD1 (6 bases). The ends were cut back, 4 bases at V and 0 bases at J, with 14 bases in the middle. Germline V gene sequence: CDR1 MGHRA, CDR2 YSYEKL. This CDR3 is 16 amino acids long. The CDR3 sequence: CASSRWGRTSTDTQYF. The DNA of the CDR3 is TGCGCCAGCAGCCGATGGGGGCGGACAAGCACAGATACGCAGTATTTT.

The rearrangement uses TRBV10-2 and TRBJ2-1; TRBD2 matches 9 bases. The CDR3 extends over 15 amino acids. Germline CDR1 and CDR2: WSHSY and SAAADI. V was pared by 7 bases and J by 7 bases, with 11 bases of the junction left unmatched. CDR3 nucleotides: TGCGCCAGCATAGAGACTAGCGGCGAGGTAAATGAGCAGTTCTTC. Its protein is CASIETSGEVNEQFF.

This chain links TRBV7-2 with TRBJ1-1; 7 nucleotides line up with TRBD1. Losses at the gene ends were 3 bases for V and 1 base for J; bases not matched to a gene: 5. In germline, CDR1 is SGHTA, CDR2 FQGNSA. The CDR3 contains 15 residues. The CDR3 DNA sequence: TGTGCCAGCAGCTTTTCCCCAGGGGGGAACACTGAAGCTTTCTTT. Translating it yields CASSFSPGGNTEAFF.

This clone was found once. The chain recombines TRBV6-6 with TRBJ1-2, with unresolved D. The CDR3 runs to 15 residues. Trimming removed 2 bases from V and 7 bases from J, with 17 bases in between. Per the germline V gene, CDR1 is MNHNY and CDR2 is SVGAGI (reference sequence). The CDR3 region has the DNA TGTGCCAGCAGTTACACCGCCGGGTCCCAAGGTGGCTACACCTTC. Protein: CASSYTAGSQGGYTF.

V is TRBV27 and J is TRBJ2-2, with 7 bases lining up with TRBD1. Trimming removed 4 bases from V and 7 bases from J; junction bases left unmatched: 9. CDR3 size: 15 residues. CDR1 and CDR2 (germline): MNHEY, SMNVEV (reference sequence). The CDR3 DNA is TGTGCCAGCAGTTCAATGACAGGGCTGGGCGGGGAGCTGTTTTTT. Encoded protein: CASSSMTGLGGELFF.

The table lists this clone with a few counts. The CDR3, as DNA: TGTGCCAGCAGTCCACAGGACAGTCGTCAGCCCCAGCATTTT. Residues: CASSPQDSRQPQHF. The genes are TRBV6-6 and TRBJ1-5; perhaps TRBD1 as D (6 bases). The V gene lost 5 bases and the J gene lost 6 bases, with 14 bases spanning the gap. Germline assignment: CDR1 MNHNY and CDR2 SVGAGI (reference sequence). CDR3 length: 14 residues.

This clone occurred once. The CDR3 nucleotides are TGTGCCAGCAGCAATCTACAGGGTTCCGAGCAGTACTTC. Amino acids: CASSNLQGSEQYF. J is TRBJ2-7 and V is TRBV9, with a tentative D call TRBD1 (6 bases). Trimming took off 4 bases at V and 6 bases at J, with 14 bases between the two ends. Per the germline V gene, CDR1 is SGDLS and CDR2 is YYNGEE. The CDR3 consists of 13 residues. Supplemented by reference TRBV9 and TRBJ2-7, the full variable domain reads DSGVTQTPKHLITATGQRVTLRCSPRSGDLSVYWYQQSLDQGLQFLIQYYNGEERAKGNILERFSAQQFPDLHSELNLSSLELGDSALYFCASSNLQGSEQYFGPGTRLTVT.

The V and J genes are TRBV6-5 and TRBJ2-3; D gene uncertain. The germline CDR1 and CDR2 sequences are MNHEY and SVGAGI. V was clipped by 6 bases and J by 0 bases, with 4 bases between them. CDR3 size: 12 residues. This CDR3 is CASRASTDTQYF. The CDR3 bases are TGTGCCAGCAGGGCTAGCACAGATACGCAGTATTTT.